These 14 T cell receptor beta chains were sequenced from one sample in a study of blood T cells in healthy people across ages. Combining a sample-barcoded 5' primer with a J-beta primer mix, a second PCR ran for 7 to 11 cycles. TCRdb re-called the 5' RACE reads with MiXCR, one entry per CDR3 protein. The sample has around 500,000 distinct CDR3 sequences, approximately 26% seen once. These same records also appear under a second study, on T cells of mothers and their children.

Sequenced: blood. Source of these receptors: a boy aged 2-9 years in good health.

The rearrangement links TRBV2 to TRBJ2-5; 8 bases line up with TRBD2. Near its end, the DNA agrees better with TRBJ2-7, so the J call may be wrong. CDR1 is SNHLY, CDR2 FYNNEI, per germline. CDR3 length equals 18 residues. In DNA, the CDR3 is TGTGCCAGCAGAAACTATCTCGATCGAGCGGGAGCCCCCTACGAGCAGTACTTC. Its translation is CASRNYLDRAGAPYEQYF.

Here the CDR3 DNA reads TGTGCCAGCAGCTTAGTCGACAGAGGGGTGTACTTC. Its translation is CASSLVDRGVYF. This chain links TRBV11-2 with TRBJ2-7; D might be TRBD1 or TRBD2, each matching 5 bases. The CDR3 extends over 12 amino acids. The germline V gene has CDR1 SGHAT and CDR2 FQNNGV. Trimming removed 1 base at V and 12 bases at J, with 13 bases between.

This chain joins TRBV5-1 and TRBJ2-3, with TRBD2 matching 11 bases. With V trimmed by 0 bases and J by 0 bases, 3 bases remained unmatched. CDR3 length: 17 residues. Germline V lookup: CDR1 SGHRS, CDR2 YFSETQ. The CDR3 nucleotides are TGCGCCAGCAGCTTGGTGCTAGCGGGGGGTAGCACAGATACGCAGTATTTT. Translated: CASSLVLAGGSTDTQYF.

This rearrangement joins TRBV2 to TRBJ1-1, with TRBD1 matching over 9 bases. The CDR3 is 14 residues long. Trimming removed 7 bases from V and 3 bases from J; junction bases left unmatched: 6. Germline lookup yields CDR1 SNHLY and CDR2 FYNNEI. CDR3 DNA sequence: TGTGCCAGCATTATTGGACAGGGGTACACTGAAGCTTTCTTT. Protein sequence: CASIIGQGYTEAFF.

The V gene is TRBV28, the J gene TRBJ1-5; 10 bases map to TRBD1. Unmatched junction bases numbered 25, after V lost 5 bases and J lost 9 bases. CDR1 and CDR2 (germline): MDHEN, SYDVKM. The length of the CDR3 is 20 residues. CDR3 region: CASSVPEEPGTGEIYRPQHF. The CDR3 nucleotides read TGTGCCAGCAGTGTTCCTGAAGAGCCCGGGACAGGGGAGATTTACCGGCCCCAGCATTTT.

J is TRBJ2-1 and V is TRBV5-1; weak D call: TRBD2 (5 bases). This CDR3 is 12 amino acids long. V was clipped by 3 bases and J by 10 bases, with 11 bases between them. CDR1 is SGHRS, CDR2 YFSETQ, per germline. The CDR3 nucleotides are TGCGCCAGCAGCTCGGCGCGGGCAGAGCAGTTCTTC. Amino acid sequence: CASSSARAEQFF.

This clonotype has more than one count but fewer than ten. The chain employs TRBV20-1 and TRBJ2-3; maybe TRBD1 (6 bases). Per germline, CDR1 DFQATT and CDR2 SNEGSKA (reference sequence). The CDR3 spans 13 residues. Trimming took 5 bases from V and 1 from J, leaving 10 bases between them. The CDR3 DNA reads TGCAGTGCTTCCAGGACAGGCACAGATACGCAGTATTTT. Translated, it gives CSASRTGTDTQYF.

The DNA of the CDR3 is TGCGCCAGCAGCTTGAGCCGGGGTTTATCGAACACTGAAGCTTTCTTT. This encodes CASSLSRGLSNTEAFF. The chain has TRBV5-1 and TRBJ1-1; D is unresolved. Trimming pared 1 base from V and 1 base from J, leaving 14 bases between. The germline gives CDR1 SGHRS, CDR2 YFSETQ. This CDR3 is built from 16 residues.

This clonotype was counted only a few times. V is TRBV5-1 and J is TRBJ2-3; D may be TRBD1 or TRBD2 (5 bases each). CDR1 is SGHRS, CDR2 YFSETQ, per germline. The CDR3 length is 14 residues. V was cut by 4 bases and J by 2 bases, with 11 bases left in between. This chain's CDR3 is CASSEGSTTDTQYF. Here the CDR3 DNA reads TGCGCCAGCAGCGAGGGGAGTACCACAGATACGCAGTATTTT.

The chain is built from TRBV12-3 or TRBV12-4 and TRBJ1-2, with D maybe TRBD1 (6 bases). The CDR3 spans 15 residues. Trimming left V 6 bases short and J 2 bases short, with 16 bases between. The CDR3 spells CASRTGPFSNYGYTF. CDR3 nucleotide sequence: TGTGCCAGCAGAACAGGGCCTTTTTCAAACTATGGCTACACCTTC.

The chain has TRBV6-5 and TRBJ2-5; D call uncertain. Trimming removed 3 bases from V and 7 bases from J, with 12 bases in between. Germline loops: CDR1 MNHEY, CDR2 SVGAGI. This CDR3 has 13 amino acids. The CDR3, as DNA: TGTGCCAGCAGTTATACAGACAAGGGGACCCAGTACTTC. Its translation is CASSYTDKGTQYF.

The V call is TRBV10-3, the J call TRBJ2-5, with TRBD1 matching 9 bases. The CDR3 has 15 amino acids. V was clipped by 2 bases and J by 2 bases; unmatched bases: 3. Germline lookup yields CDR1 ENHRY and CDR2 SYGVKD. Written as DNA, the CDR3 is TGTGCCATCAGTGAGACAGGGGGCCTTCAAGAGACCCAGTACTTC. It codes for CAISETGGLQETQYF.

This rearrangement joins TRBV19 to TRBJ1-1, with D possibly being TRBD1 (5 bases). This CDR3 comprises 12 residues. Germline lookup yields CDR1 LNHDA and CDR2 SQIVND (reference sequence). Trimming left V 7 bases short and J 6 bases short, with 12 bases between. The CDR3 is CASIGDGAEAFF. Here the CDR3 DNA reads TGTGCCAGTATTGGGGACGGCGCTGAAGCTTTCTTT.

This chain joins TRBV20-1 and TRBJ2-3; the match to TRBD2 covers 11 bases. This CDR3 contains 13 residues. V was pared by 4 bases and J by 6 bases, with 3 bases of the junction left unmatched. Germline V gene sequence: CDR1 DFQATT, CDR2 SNEGSKA (reference sequence). This chain's CDR3 is CSAKLAGGDTQYF. CDR3 DNA sequence: TGCAGTGCTAAGCTAGCGGGAGGTGATACGCAGTATTTT.